What follows describes a single T cell receptor beta chain. Unmatched junction bases numbered 7, after V lost 3 bases and J lost 5 bases. CDR1 is MDHEN, CDR2 SYDVKM, per germline. The CDR3 runs 15 residues. Original processing methods: Estimated nucleated cell counts came from reference gene primer amplification. Produced via immunoSEQ multiplex PCR; TCRdb's table is partial and in-frame only. The DNA was the basis for D and trimming; V, J and clone size are from that table. The table lists tens of thousands of clones, about 88% of them singletons, with 10% to 15% in the top ten. The entry originates in a study of blood T cell repertoires in COVID-19. Background on the study: Samples of COVID-19 (acute and convalescent) were obtained from the United States, Italy and Spain. T cells, B-cell-depleted T cells, or PBMCs provided the cDNA or gDNA that served as material.

The chain is built from TRBV28 and TRBJ2-5; 9 nucleotides agree with TRBD1. This clonotype was obtained from a human donor in a cohort sampled during active COVID-19. The sequenced material came from peripheral blood. The CDR3 bases are TGTGCCAGCAGTTTTACAGGGGGCACCGGGGAGACCCAGTACTTC. Protein: CASSFTGGTGETQYF.